This is a list of T cell receptor beta chains from one sample in a study of T cell responses to AZD1222 COVID-19 vaccine. Data came from immunoSEQ multiplex PCR; TCRdb stores just in-frame clones and leaves some out. The data contain about 150,000 clones, roughly 88% of them singletons. Sequencing was performed on peripheral blood, taken 28 days after the second AZD1222 dose. The origin of the receptors is an adult who received the AZD1222 COVID-19 vaccine. CDR3s include the opening cysteine and the closing phenylalanine or tryptophan. D genes are given only for firm matches. Size is omitted from some rows. Given values are once, few, many or a class for expanded clones.

v_gene	d_gene	len	j_gene	abundance	CDR3nt	CDR3aa
TRBV2	.	13	TRBJ1-5	.	TGTGCCAGCCGTAGACTTAGCAATCAGCCCCAGCATTTT	CASRRLSNQPQHF
TRBV19	TRBD1	16	TRBJ1-6	.	TGTGCCAGTAGCATACCACCGGGACAGGGGGTTTCACCCCTCCACTTT	CASSIPPGQGVSPLHF
TRBV3-1/TRBV3-2	TRBD1	15	TRBJ1-5	.	TGTGCCAGCAGCCAAGGGTACAGGGGAAATCAGCCCCAGCATTTT	CASSQGYRGNQPQHF
TRBV5-6	.	13	TRBJ1-1	once	TGTGCCAGCAGCTTAAGGGGTAGTGCTGAAGCTTTCTTT	CASSLRGSAEAFF
TRBV7-9	.	18	TRBJ1-2	once	TGTGCCAGCAGCTTAATTTCCCGGGGGAGCGATCCTAACTATGGCTACACCTTC	CASSLISRGSDPNYGYTF
TRBV5-1	.	13	TRBJ1-2	.	TGCGCCAGCAGCTTGACGTCTAACTATGGCTACACCTTC	CASSLTSNYGYTF
TRBV7-7	.	15	TRBJ2-1	.	TGTGCTAGCAGCAAGGACCTCCCCTCCTACAATGAGCAGTTCTTC	CASSKDLPSYNEQFF
TRBV28	TRBD1	15	TRBJ2-2	.	TGTGCCAGCAGTCGCCGGGACAGGGACACCGGGGAGCTGTTTTTT	CASSRRDRDTGELFF
TRBV7-9	.	14	TRBJ2-6	.	TGTGCCAGCAGCTTAACGTCTGGGGCCAACGTCCTGACTTTC	CASSLTSGANVLTF
TRBV5-4	TRBD1	16	TRBJ1-1	once	TGTGCCAGCAGCTTGTTCAGGGGGCGGGTCGGCACTGAAGCTTTCTTT	CASSLFRGRVGTEAFF
TRBV11-2	.	12	TRBJ2-1	.	TGTGCCAGCAGCTTTAGCTCTGGTGAGCAGTTCTTC	CASSFSSGEQFF
TRBV5-1	.	13	TRBJ1-2	.	TGCGCCAGCAAACAGCAGGACAACTATGGCTACACCTTC	CASKQQDNYGYTF
TRBV5-4	.	13	TRBJ2-3	.	TGTGCCAGCAGCTTGGACCGCCCAGATACGCAGTATTTT	CASSLDRPDTQYF
TRBV7-3	.	13	TRBJ1-1	.	TGTGCCAGAAGTGTAGGGGGTAGGACTGAAGCTTTCTTT	CARSVGGRTEAFF